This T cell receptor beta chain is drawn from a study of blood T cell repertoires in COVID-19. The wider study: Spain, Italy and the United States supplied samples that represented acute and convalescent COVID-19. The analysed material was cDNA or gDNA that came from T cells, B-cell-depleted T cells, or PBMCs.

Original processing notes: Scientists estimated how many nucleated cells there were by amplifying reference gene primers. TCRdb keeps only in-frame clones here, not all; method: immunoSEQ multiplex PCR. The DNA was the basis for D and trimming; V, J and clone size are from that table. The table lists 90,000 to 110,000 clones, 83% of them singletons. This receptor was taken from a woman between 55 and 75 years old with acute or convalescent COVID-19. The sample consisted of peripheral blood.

The chain's CDR3 is CASSIRTGGGYEQYF. CDR3 nucleotide sequence: TGCGCCAGCAGCATCCGAACAGGGGGCGGTTACGAGCAGTACTTC. The chain couples TRBV5-1 to TRBJ2-7, with 9 positions matching TRBD1. With V trimmed by 4 bases and J by 4 bases, 9 bases remained unmatched. CDR3 length: 15 amino acids. CDR1 is SGHRS, CDR2 YFSETQ, per germline.